The sequence of this TCR beta chain was determined in a study of blood T cell repertoires in COVID-19 (TCRdb year 2020). Background on the whole study: Samples from collaborators originated in the United States, Italy and Spain and spanned both the acute and convalescent phases of COVID-19. Samples came from the ongoing ImmuneRACE study (first 160 participants) plus 1,254 subjects from 6 global collaborators. Where available, HLA class I and class II types were obtained from metadata supplied by the sample provider rather than from assay-based typing. A de-identified subject ID, COVID-19 status, age in years and sex were almost always included in the sample metadata. Subjects who had been exposed to COVID-19, were actively infected with it, or had recovered from it provided the deeply sampled blood TCRbeta repertoires that made up the dataset. The prospective study material was composed of cDNA or gDNA derived from T cells, B-cell-depleted T cells, or PBMCs. The repertoires were made available in a free public database intended to serve as a resource for research on the immune response to SARS-CoV-2. The paper as a whole reports these results and caveats: How much clinical and demographic metadata was included differed by source and by participant, and the metadata was provided uncurated.

For CDR1 and CDR2, the germline V gene (reference sequence) lists SEHNR and FQNEAQ. Trimming takes 4 bases from V and 5 bases from J, and the germline ends sit 12 bases apart. There are 13 amino acids in the CDR3, from cysteine to phenylalanine inclusive. The DNA shown is the 39-base CDR3, in frame from base 1. TCRbeta CDR3 regions were amplified from genomic DNA using the immunoSEQ Assay, a bias-controlled multiplex PCR. Processing in the source paper ran as follows. Nucleated cell counts per sample were estimated from amplification of reference gene primers within the assay. To quantify the absolute abundance of each unique TCRbeta CDR3 rearrangement, sequence reads were collapsed and filtered. For each sample, productive Simpson clonality was calculated as the square root of Simpson's diversity index across productive rearrangements. The table comes from immuneACCESS by way of TCRdb, which keeps in-frame sequences with V and J called. Part of the clones is missing from these tables; in studies checked, under half for an unresolved V gene and the rest for unknown reasons. That table supplies the V and J calls and clone size; D and trimming were determined from the DNA. This sample comprises 180,000 or so clones, over 70% of them detected only once. The ten top clones hold 13% to 15% of the sample.

Enrolling through a virtual design, the prospective study's participants ranged in age from roughly 18 to 95 years and lived across 24 United States geographic areas. Cohort assignment in the prospective study relied on participant-reported clinical history from a screening survey and a study questionnaire. Exposed participants were defined as having been in contact with someone with a PCR-confirmed or clinician-diagnosed COVID-19 case within 2 weeks of study entry. Each participant in the prospective study had whole blood, serum and a nasopharyngeal or oropharyngeal swab collected by mobile phlebotomists. Prospective study participants could optionally give additional blood draws and questionnaires over an approximately 2-month period. Before DNA extraction, blood samples from the prospective study were shipped at room temperature or frozen. About this clone itself: Its antigen is not yet known. One base away there is no much larger clone; base qualities are not given.

The receptor chain draws on TRBV7-9 and TRBJ2-7, and perhaps TRBD2 as D gene, on 5 matching bases. The sequence was obtained from a man between 60 and 75 years old who had been exposed to COVID-19. The sequenced sample consisted of PBMCs or T cells enriched from blood (not recorded which). The CDR3 protein is CASSSLAGHEQYF. The DNA sequence is given as TGTGCCAGCAGCTCTCTGGCGGGTCACGAGCAGTACTTC.